This is a list of T cell receptor beta chains from one sample in a study of neurological immune-mediated disorders. TCRdb used MiXCR to reprocess the 5' RACE reads, holding one entry per CDR3 protein. In the table there are tens of thousands of distinct CDR3 sequences, roughly 15% of which are singletons. Sequencing input: PBMCs. These receptors came from a woman between 45 and 65 years old with HTLV-1-associated myelopathy (HAM/TSP). Each CDR3 is given with its conserved first and last residue. A D gene is named only where the DNA matches it firmly. Some rows mark clone size as missing; the rest say once, few, many or name a class of expanded clone.

size: many
J: TRBJ1-4
D: NA
V: TRBV7-2
DNA: TGTGCCAGCAGCTTTGTGGGGGGGAATGAAAAACTGTTTTTT
CDR3: CASSFVGGNEKLFF

size: many
J: TRBJ1-4
D: TRBD1
V: TRBV20-1
DNA: TGCAGTGCTAGAAGGACAGGGGGGCAAACTCTTGAAAAACTGTTTTTT
CDR3: CSARRTGGQTLEKLFF

size: many
J: TRBJ2-1
D: NA
V: TRBV20-1
DNA: TGCAGTGCTAGAGTAAGGGGGGGATTCAATGAGCAGTTCTTC
CDR3: CSARVRGGFNEQFF

size: many
J: TRBJ2-1
D: NA
V: TRBV4-1
DNA: TGCGCCAGCAGCCAAGTCAGCAATGAGCAGTTCTTC
CDR3: CASSQVSNEQFF

size: medium-sized
J: TRBJ1-2
D: NA
V: TRBV27
DNA: TGTGCCAGCAGTTTCTCGGGGGACTATGGCTACACCTTC
CDR3: CASSFSGDYGYTF

size: many
J: TRBJ2-7
D: NA
V: TRBV6-2/TRBV6-3
DNA: TGTGCCAGCCGAACCGCGGGACATTACGAGCAGTACTTC
CDR3: CASRTAGHYEQYF

size: many
J: TRBJ2-7
D: NA
V: TRBV20-1
DNA: TGCAGTGCTCAAGCGAGACCTTCCTACGAGCAGTACTTC
CDR3: CSAQARPSYEQYF

size: NA
J: TRBJ2-7
D: TRBD2
V: TRBV20-1
DNA: TGCAGTGCTGGACGACTAGCGGGGGACCACTACGAGCAGTACTTC
CDR3: CSAGRLAGDHYEQYF

size: many
J: TRBJ1-5
D: TRBD1
V: TRBV5-1
DNA: TGCGCCAGCAGCCCTTCGGACAGGACCAATCAGCCCCAGCATTTT
CDR3: CASSPSDRTNQPQHF

size: NA
J: TRBJ1-6
D: NA
V: TRBV28
DNA: TGTGCCAGCAGTTGGGGAGGGCCCTCACCCCTCCACTTT
CDR3: CASSWGGPSPLHF

size: many
J: TRBJ1-1
D: TRBD1
V: TRBV29-1
DNA: TGCAGCTCCGACAGGGACGGGAGTACTGAAGCTTTCTTT
CDR3: CSSDRDGSTEAFF

size: NA
J: TRBJ1-1
D: NA
V: TRBV3-1
DNA: TGTGCCAGCAGACACGGCCGGGGGACTGAAGCTTTCTTT
CDR3: CASRHGRGTEAFF

size: many
J: TRBJ2-3
D: TRBD2
V: TRBV5-1
DNA: TGCGCCAGCAGCTTAGACCAAGCGGGGGTATCGGATACGCAGTATTTT
CDR3: CASSLDQAGVSDTQYF